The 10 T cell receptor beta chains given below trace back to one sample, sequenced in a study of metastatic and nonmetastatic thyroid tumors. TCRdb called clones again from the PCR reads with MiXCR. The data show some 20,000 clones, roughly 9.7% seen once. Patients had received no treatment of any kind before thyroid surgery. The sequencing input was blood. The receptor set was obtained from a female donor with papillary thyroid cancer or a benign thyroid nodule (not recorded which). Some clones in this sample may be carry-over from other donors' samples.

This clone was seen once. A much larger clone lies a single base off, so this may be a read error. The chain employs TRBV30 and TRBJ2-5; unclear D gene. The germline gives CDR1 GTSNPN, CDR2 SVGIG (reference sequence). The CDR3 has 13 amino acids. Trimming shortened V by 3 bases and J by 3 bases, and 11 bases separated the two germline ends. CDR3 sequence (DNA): TGTGCCTGGAGCGCTAAGGTAAAAGAGACCCAGTACTTC. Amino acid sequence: CAWSAKVKETQYF.

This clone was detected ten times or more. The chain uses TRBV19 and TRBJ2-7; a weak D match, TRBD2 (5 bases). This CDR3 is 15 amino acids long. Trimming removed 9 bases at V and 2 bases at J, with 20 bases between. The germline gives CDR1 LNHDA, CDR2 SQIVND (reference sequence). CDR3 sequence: CASTPSRGIPYEQYF. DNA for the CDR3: TGTGCCAGCACCCCCTCACGGGGTATACCCTACGAGCAGTACTTC.

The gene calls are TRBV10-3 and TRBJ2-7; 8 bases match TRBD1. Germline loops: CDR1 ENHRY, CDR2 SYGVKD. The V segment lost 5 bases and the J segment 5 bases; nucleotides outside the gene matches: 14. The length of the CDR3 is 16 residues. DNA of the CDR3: TGTGCCATCAGTTACCGGGACAGGTTGCCCGCGAACGAGCAGTACTTC. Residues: CAISYRDRLPANEQYF.

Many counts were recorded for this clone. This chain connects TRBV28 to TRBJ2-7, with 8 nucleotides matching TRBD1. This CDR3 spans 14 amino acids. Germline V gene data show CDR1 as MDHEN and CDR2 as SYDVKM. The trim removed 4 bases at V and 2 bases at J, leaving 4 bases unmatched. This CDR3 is CASSYQGATYEQYF. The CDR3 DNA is TGTGCCAGCAGTTATCAGGGGGCTACCTACGAGCAGTACTTC.

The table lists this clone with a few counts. CDR3 bases: TGTGCCAGCAGTCCCGCGCTGGGACAGGGGGAAGAGTACGGCTACACCTTC. Protein: CASSPALGQGEEYGYTF. The chain carries TRBV28 and TRBJ1-2, with TRBD1 matching over 11 bases. The CDR3 is made up of 17 amino acids. V lost 5 bases, J lost 8 bases, and 16 bases stayed unmatched. Germline V gene sequence: CDR1 MDHEN, CDR2 SYDVKM.

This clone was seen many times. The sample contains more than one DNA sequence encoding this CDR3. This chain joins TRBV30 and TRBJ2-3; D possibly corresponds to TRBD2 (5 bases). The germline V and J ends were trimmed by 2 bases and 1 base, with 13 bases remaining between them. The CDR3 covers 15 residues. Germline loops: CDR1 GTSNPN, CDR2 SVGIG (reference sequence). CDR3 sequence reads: CAWSRADSGTDTQYF. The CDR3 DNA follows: TGTGCCTGGAGTAGGGCGGACTCGGGCACAGATACGCAGTATTTT. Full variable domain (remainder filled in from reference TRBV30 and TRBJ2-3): SQTIHQWPATLVQPVGSPLSLECTVEGTSNPNLYWYRQAAGRGLQLLFYSVGIGQISSEVPQNLSASRPQDRQFILSSKKLLLSDSGFYLCAWSRADSGTDTQYFGPGTRLTVL.

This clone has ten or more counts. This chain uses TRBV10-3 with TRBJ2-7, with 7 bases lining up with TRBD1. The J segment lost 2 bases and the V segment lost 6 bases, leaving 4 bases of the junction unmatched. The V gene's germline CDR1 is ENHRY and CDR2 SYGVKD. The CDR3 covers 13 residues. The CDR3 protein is CAISRGTPYEQYF. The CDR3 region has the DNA TGTGCCATCAGCAGGGGGACCCCCTACGAGCAGTACTTC.

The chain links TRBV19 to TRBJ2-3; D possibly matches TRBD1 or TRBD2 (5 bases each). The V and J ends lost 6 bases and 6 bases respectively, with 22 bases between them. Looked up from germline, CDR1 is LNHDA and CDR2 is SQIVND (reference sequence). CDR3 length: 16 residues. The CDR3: CASRDPGRIFGDTQYF. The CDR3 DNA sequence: TGTGCCAGTAGAGACCCGGGACGGATTTTTGGGGATACGCAGTATTTT.

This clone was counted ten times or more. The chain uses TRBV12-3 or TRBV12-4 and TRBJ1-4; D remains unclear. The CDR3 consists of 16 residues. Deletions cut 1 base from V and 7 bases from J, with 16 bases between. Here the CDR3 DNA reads TGTGCCAGCAGTTTAGGTCCTGTCGGGGTTGGTGAAAAACTGTTTTTT. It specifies CASSLGPVGVGEKLFF.

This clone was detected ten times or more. CDR3 DNA sequence: TGTGCCAGCAGTGACCAGCGGGAGAACGGAGAGACCCAGTACTTC. Translation: CASSDQRENGETQYF. The V call is TRBV25-1, the J call TRBJ2-5, with 8 bases identical to TRBD2. CDR1 and CDR2 (germline): MGHDK, SYGVNS. Losses at the gene ends were 3 bases for V and 4 bases for J; bases not matched to a gene: 7. The length of the CDR3 is 15 residues.